A selection of T cell receptor beta chains follows, all from one sample in a study of blood T cell repertoires in COVID-19. The data were produced by immunoSEQ multiplex PCR, yet TCRdb's version contains in-frame clones alone and is incomplete. The table shows roughly 150,000 clones, with approximately 81% occurring only once. Sequencing was carried out using peripheral blood. These TCRs come from a woman between 45 and 65 years old with COVID-19, enrolled during active disease. The conserved cysteine and the conserved F or W are not part of the CDR3 here. A D gene is named only where the DNA matches it firmly. Part of the rows lack a size; the others show once, few, many or a class for expanded clones.

j_call: TRBJ2-1
v_call: TRBV11-3
d_call: -
clone_size: many
cdr3_length: 12
cdr3_aa: ASSERLSPNEQF

j_call: TRBJ1-5
v_call: TRBV2
d_call: -
clone_size: -
cdr3_length: 13
cdr3_aa: ASTRTPGANQPQH

j_call: TRBJ2-5
v_call: TRBV3-1/TRBV3-2
d_call: -
clone_size: -
cdr3_length: 10
cdr3_aa: ASSQDKETQY

j_call: TRBJ2-1
v_call: TRBV7-2
d_call: TRBD1
clone_size: -
cdr3_length: 14
cdr3_aa: ASIPPPGQVSNEQF

j_call: TRBJ1-1
v_call: TRBV5-1
d_call: -
clone_size: -
cdr3_length: 12
cdr3_aa: ASAPGPSNTEAF

j_call: TRBJ2-3
v_call: TRBV4-3
d_call: -
clone_size: -
cdr3_length: 12
cdr3_aa: ASSQDTGIDTQY

j_call: TRBJ2-3
v_call: TRBV28
d_call: -
clone_size: -
cdr3_length: 9
cdr3_aa: ASSIADTQY

j_call: TRBJ2-5
v_call: TRBV27
d_call: -
clone_size: once
cdr3_length: 12
cdr3_aa: ASRKQRIQETQY

j_call: TRBJ2-1
v_call: TRBV19
d_call: TRBD2
clone_size: -
cdr3_length: 14
cdr3_aa: ASSGGLAASYNEQF

j_call: TRBJ2-1
v_call: TRBV24-1
d_call: TRBD2
clone_size: -
cdr3_length: 14
cdr3_aa: ATSDVVRGAYNEQF

j_call: TRBJ2-2
v_call: TRBV27
d_call: TRBD1
clone_size: -
cdr3_length: 12
cdr3_aa: ASRVAGGTGELF

j_call: TRBJ2-7
v_call: TRBV11-2
d_call: -
clone_size: few
cdr3_length: 13
cdr3_aa: ASSLGAGAAAEQY

j_call: TRBJ2-1
v_call: TRBV7-3
d_call: -
clone_size: -
cdr3_length: 13
cdr3_aa: ASSPANGSYNEQF

j_call: TRBJ2-2
v_call: TRBV6-5
d_call: TRBD2
clone_size: -
cdr3_length: 14
cdr3_aa: ASSYAWGRDTGELF

j_call: TRBJ2-7
v_call: TRBV10-3
d_call: TRBD1
clone_size: -
cdr3_length: 11
cdr3_aa: ARPGQDSYEQY

j_call: TRBJ2-7
v_call: TRBV6-1
d_call: TRBD1
clone_size: -
cdr3_length: 14
cdr3_aa: ASSAGGQVLSYEQY

j_call: TRBJ2-2
v_call: TRBV2
d_call: -
clone_size: -
cdr3_length: 13
cdr3_aa: ASSVRGINTGELF

j_call: TRBJ2-3
v_call: TRBV11-2
d_call: TRBD2
clone_size: -
cdr3_length: 12
cdr3_aa: ASSLDGGVDTQY

j_call: TRBJ2-7
v_call: TRBV11-2
d_call: -
clone_size: -
cdr3_length: 11
cdr3_aa: ASSTPTGYEQY

j_call: TRBJ1-4
v_call: TRBV7-2
d_call: -
clone_size: once
cdr3_length: 13
cdr3_aa: ASSLGGLDREKLF

j_call: TRBJ1-1
v_call: TRBV6-5
d_call: -
clone_size: once
cdr3_length: 14
cdr3_aa: ASSYVGDYSNTEAF

j_call: TRBJ1-1
v_call: TRBV7-9
d_call: -
clone_size: -
cdr3_length: 15
cdr3_aa: ASSSRGNPSPFSEAF

j_call: TRBJ2-3
v_call: TRBV5-6
d_call: TRBD2
clone_size: -
cdr3_length: 14
cdr3_aa: ASRRGTSVVTDTQY

j_call: TRBJ2-3
v_call: TRBV14
d_call: TRBD2
clone_size: -
cdr3_length: 15
cdr3_aa: ASSQGTSGHFTDTQY

j_call: TRBJ2-7
v_call: TRBV7-9
d_call: TRBD2
clone_size: -
cdr3_length: 12
cdr3_aa: ASSWGGNPYEQY

j_call: TRBJ2-1
v_call: TRBV29-1
d_call: -
clone_size: -
cdr3_length: 9
cdr3_aa: SVEDLYEQF

j_call: TRBJ1-5
v_call: TRBV5-1
d_call: TRBD1
clone_size: -
cdr3_length: 13
cdr3_aa: ASSPGQPSNQPQH

j_call: TRBJ1-1
v_call: TRBV5-4
d_call: -
clone_size: -
cdr3_length: 12
cdr3_aa: ASSPQQGNTEAF

j_call: TRBJ2-2
v_call: TRBV4-1
d_call: TRBD2
clone_size: -
cdr3_length: 14
cdr3_aa: ASSHIAGGNTGELF

j_call: TRBJ2-7
v_call: TRBV3-1/TRBV3-2
d_call: -
clone_size: -
cdr3_length: 11
cdr3_aa: ASSHGGLYEQY

j_call: TRBJ2-7
v_call: TRBV19
d_call: -
clone_size: -
cdr3_length: 13
cdr3_aa: ASSDTGLWDDEQY

j_call: TRBJ2-3
v_call: TRBV12-3/TRBV12-4
d_call: TRBD2
clone_size: -
cdr3_length: 11
cdr3_aa: ASSSHGRGTQY

j_call: TRBJ2-5
v_call: TRBV4-3
d_call: TRBD2
clone_size: -
cdr3_length: 16
cdr3_aa: ASSPGLAGEGGEETQY

j_call: TRBJ1-1
v_call: TRBV6-1
d_call: TRBD1
clone_size: -
cdr3_length: 13
cdr3_aa: ASSEAGQGAAEAF

j_call: TRBJ2-3
v_call: TRBV7-9
d_call: -
clone_size: -
cdr3_length: 13
cdr3_aa: ASSLVRVSTDTQY

j_call: TRBJ1-5
v_call: TRBV28
d_call: -
clone_size: -
cdr3_length: 16
cdr3_aa: ASSLGPFRAYSNQPQH

j_call: TRBJ2-3
v_call: TRBV27
d_call: TRBD1
clone_size: -
cdr3_length: 13
cdr3_aa: ASSPGGSSTDTQY

j_call: TRBJ1-5
v_call: TRBV7-2
d_call: -
clone_size: -
cdr3_length: 13
cdr3_aa: ASSLQGMHNQPQH

j_call: TRBJ1-6
v_call: TRBV14
d_call: -
clone_size: -
cdr3_length: 13
cdr3_aa: ASSDDPWGGSPLH

j_call: TRBJ2-5
v_call: TRBV27
d_call: TRBD2
clone_size: -
cdr3_length: 17
cdr3_aa: ASSSLGLAGVHRVETQY

j_call: TRBJ1-1
v_call: TRBV19
d_call: TRBD1
clone_size: once
cdr3_length: 13
cdr3_aa: ASSIPQGMNTEAF

j_call: TRBJ1-5
v_call: TRBV4-2
d_call: -
clone_size: -
cdr3_length: 14
cdr3_aa: ASSQGWGGPNQPQH

j_call: TRBJ2-1
v_call: TRBV7-2
d_call: TRBD2
clone_size: -
cdr3_length: 14
cdr3_aa: ASSLGGTGGKNEQF

j_call: TRBJ2-7
v_call: TRBV5-1
d_call: -
clone_size: -
cdr3_length: 16
cdr3_aa: ASSSHRMLKDSEYEQY

j_call: TRBJ2-1
v_call: TRBV13
d_call: TRBD2
clone_size: -
cdr3_length: 13
cdr3_aa: ASSTRGGPYNEQF